The entry below gives a single T cell receptor (beta chain) sequence along with its context. Its antigen is unidentified. This specimen belongs to a study of cytomegalovirus exposure and HLA in healthy donors. Study as a whole: Findings of an earlier analysis included about 120 million unique TCR beta sequences from 200 million or so T cells.

Study-wide points: Some public TCRs appeared in many individuals, while most sequences were rare.

PCR used 60 Vbeta primers and 13 Jbeta primers. Profiling relied on immunoSEQ multiplex PCR, and the TCRdb table lists in-frame clones only, not all of them. Found here are hundreds of thousands of clones, more than 60% of them singletons; the top ten hold 2.5% to 3.5%. Germline V gene data show CDR1 as KGHSH and CDR2 as LQKENI. The V and J ends lost 8 bases and 3 bases, in that order; junction bases with no gene match: 6. The CDR3 spans 13 residues. The sequenced sample consisted of PBMCs. The source of this sequence is a woman in her sixties or seventies in good health and CMV-seropositive. This chain uses TRBV18 with TRBJ1-2; 7 bases match TRBD1. The CDR3 region is CASTQGQDYGYTF. In DNA form, the CDR3 reads TGTGCCAGCACACAGGGGCAGGACTATGGCTACACCTTC.